One and the same sample provided the 5 T cell receptor beta chains below, sequenced in a study of identifying expanded T cells in peripheral blood. Assay used: immunoSEQ multiplex PCR; TCRdb lists only in-frame clones, some missing. The sample has around 94,000 clones, roughly 88% seen once. The specimen was blood. All receptors derive from a person between 18 and 75 years old in good health.

The chain joins TRBV12-5 to TRBJ1-2; 7 nucleotides align to TRBD1. The germline V gene has CDR1 LGHNT and CDR2 FRNRAP. CDR3 length equals 15 residues. Losses at the gene ends were 3 bases for V and 5 bases for J; bases not matched to a gene: 9. CDR3 nucleotide sequence: TGTGCTAGTGGTTTAGGACAGGCGGGCCGATATGGCTACACCTTC. Protein sequence: CASGLGQAGRYGYTF.

The chain is built from TRBV11-3 and TRBJ2-1; maybe TRBD1 (6 bases). CDR1 SGHNT and CDR2 YENEEA come from the germline V gene. V lost 4 bases and J 13 bases, leaving 14 bases between the germline ends. The CDR3 is 12 amino acids. The CDR3 region has the DNA TGTGCCAGCAGCTCTTCGACAGGCGTTCAGTTCTTC. Translated, it gives CASSSSTGVQFF. The variable domain in full, completed from reference TRBV11-3 and TRBJ2-1, reads EAGVVQSPRYKIIEKKQPVAFWCNPISGHNTLYWYLQNLGQGPELLIRYENEEAVDDSQLPKDRFSAERLKGVDSTLKIQPAELGDSAVYLCASSSSTGVQFFGPGTRLTVL.

As for this clone: At one end the junction does not follow the germline gene, possibly because of a read error. Here the CDR3 DNA reads TGCGCCAGCAGCCGATCTTCCGGACAGGGAACAGAGACCCAGTACTTC. Protein product: CASSRSSGQGTETQYF. The chain has TRBV7-2 and TRBJ2-5, with TRBD1 identical over 8 bases. In germline, CDR1 is SGHTA, CDR2 FQGNSA. This CDR3 comprises 16 residues.

The DNA of the CDR3 is TGTGCCAGTAGTATTTCCTACCGCCCCGGAACTAACTATGGCTACACCTTC. Protein: CASSISYRPGTNYGYTF. The chain recombines TRBV19 with TRBJ1-2; D call uncertain. V lost 3 bases, J lost 0 bases, and 17 bases lay in between. Per germline, CDR1 LNHDA and CDR2 SQIVND (reference sequence). This CDR3 has 17 residues.

The rearrangement links TRBV2 to TRBJ2-1, with D perhaps matching TRBD1 (6 bases). Germline V gene sequence: CDR1 SNHLY, CDR2 FYNNEI. Trimming removed 7 bases from V and 2 bases from J, with 12 bases in between. This CDR3 spans 14 amino acids. The CDR3 sequence is CASNRQATYNEQFF. The CDR3 DNA reads TGTGCCAGCAACCGACAGGCTACCTACAATGAGCAGTTCTTC.